The next 19 T cell receptor beta chains were all read from a single sample in a study of blood T cell repertoires in COVID-19. Here immunoSEQ multiplex PCR was the method, and the copy in TCRdb shows in-frame clones only, minus some. The table records 85,000 to 95,000 clones, roughly 83% of them present only once. Sample: peripheral blood. These receptors were obtained from a human donor in a cohort sampled during active COVID-19.

CDR3 bases: TGTGCCAGCAGGACAGGGGGCTCCGAAGAGCATGGCTACACCTTC. This translates into CASRTGGSEEHGYTF. V usage is TRBV6-5 and J usage is TRBJ1-2, with 10 bases fitting TRBD1. Germline loops: CDR1 MNHEY, CDR2 SVGAGI. After removal of 6 bases from V and 6 bases from J, the junction contained 10 bases not matched to a gene. There are 15 residues in the CDR3.

The chain links TRBV6-4 to TRBJ2-1; TRBD2 agrees at 12 bases. This CDR3 is built from 15 residues. Trimming removed 4 bases from V and 6 bases from J; junction bases left unmatched: 4. Germline CDR1 reads MRHNA; CDR2 reads SNTAGT. As DNA, the CDR3 is TGTGCCAGCAGTGCCCCTAGCGGGAGGGCCAATGAGCAGTTCTTC. It codes for CASSAPSGRANEQFF.

The J gene is TRBJ1-6, the V gene TRBV6-4; tentatively, D is TRBD1 (5 bases). CDR1 MRHNA and CDR2 SNTAGT come from the germline V gene. The V and J ends lost 2 bases and 7 bases respectively, with 12 bases between them. The CDR3 is made up of 15 amino acids. The DNA of the CDR3 is TGTGCCAGCAGTGACCGGCAGGGTAAGAATTCACCCCTCCACTTT. Its protein is CASSDRQGKNSPLHF.

The chain carries TRBV13 and TRBJ2-5; 12 positions match TRBD2. V lost 5 bases and J lost 2; bases outside the gene matches: 9. CDR1 and CDR2 (germline): PRHDT, FYEKMQ (reference sequence). This CDR3 contains 17 residues. In DNA, the CDR3 is TGTGCCAGCAGCCCGAGACTAGCGGGGGCGACACAAGAGACCCAGTACTTC. Amino acid sequence: CASSPRLAGATQETQYF.

The rearrangement links TRBV4-3 to TRBJ2-1; TRBD1 aligns across 12 bases. This CDR3 region has 16 residues. The germline V gene has CDR1 LGHNA and CDR2 YSLEER. Germline trimming cut 4 bases from V and 9 bases from J; bases unmatched to any gene: 10. Here the CDR3 reads CASSPRGTGGLSEQFF. CDR3 nucleotide sequence: TGCGCCAGCAGCCCCCGCGGGACAGGGGGCTTGAGTGAGCAGTTCTTC.

CDR3 nucleotides: TGTGCCAGCAGTTTACTGGCAGGGGTGGACTATGGCTACACCTTC. Its translation: CASSLLAGVDYGYTF. This chain uses TRBV27 with TRBJ1-2; D may be TRBD1 (6 bases). Trimming left V 2 bases short and J 3 bases short, with 13 bases between. Germline CDR1 is MNHEY and CDR2 is SMNVEV (reference sequence). The CDR3 contains 15 residues.

The CDR3, as DNA: TGTGCCACCAGCAGATCAACGGGGACAGGGGCAAAACTGTTTTTT. Its translation: CATSRSTGTGAKLFF. The V gene is TRBV15, the J gene TRBJ1-4, with TRBD1 identical over 10 bases. J was trimmed by 10 bases and V by 2 bases; bases with no gene match: 7. The CDR3 extends over 15 amino acids. Germline V lookup: CDR1 LNHNV, CDR2 YYDKDF (reference sequence).

This clone has a handful of counts. This sequence joins TRBV19 and TRBJ2-4; possibly TRBD1 for D (6 bases). V was shortened by 6 bases and J by 2 bases, with 20 bases between the two germline ends. The CDR3 spans 17 residues. CDR1 is LNHDA, CDR2 SQIVND, per germline (reference sequence). This CDR3 is CASSSSPSGTTKNIQYF. The DNA of the CDR3 is TGTGCCAGTAGCTCCTCGCCCTCCGGGACAACCAAAAACATTCAGTACTTC.

The chain combines TRBV10-3 with TRBJ2-2; TRBD2 agrees at 8 bases. The V gene end was trimmed by 0 bases and the J gene end by 1 base; junction bases not matched to a gene: 13. The length of the CDR3 is 20 residues. Germline V gene lookup returns CDR1 ENHRY and CDR2 SYGVKD. The CDR3 loop is CAISESPGLENYKNTGELFF. DNA of the CDR3: TGTGCCATCAGTGAGTCCCCGGGACTAGAGAATTACAAGAACACCGGGGAGCTGTTTTTT.

The rearrangement uses TRBV7-8 and TRBJ2-1; D possibly corresponds to TRBD2 (6 bases). Per germline, CDR1 SGHVS and CDR2 FQNEAQ. The V end lost 1 base, the J end lost 6 bases, and 16 bases lay between the germline ends. The CDR3 runs to 16 residues. The CDR3 is CASSLGEVAGRNEQFF. CDR3 nucleotide sequence: TGTGCCAGCAGCTTAGGTGAGGTGGCGGGGCGCAATGAGCAGTTCTTC.

The V call is TRBV24-1, the J call TRBJ2-2; D is ambiguous. The germline gives CDR1 KGHDR, CDR2 SFDVKD. CDR3 length: 14 residues. Trimming removed 3 bases at V and 1 base at J, with 5 bases between. CDR3 sequence reads: CATSDAGNTGELFF. The DNA of the CDR3 is TGTGCCACCAGTGATGCCGGGAACACCGGGGAGCTGTTTTTT.

This chain links TRBV11-3 with TRBJ2-1; 8 nucleotides align to TRBD2. Germline V gives CDR1 SGHNT, CDR2 YENEEA. V lost 1 base and J lost 3; bases outside the gene matches: 5. The CDR3 length is 16 residues. The CDR3 protein is CASSLGTSGNYNEQFF. CDR3 nucleotide sequence: TGTGCCAGCAGCTTAGGAACTAGCGGAAACTACAATGAGCAGTTCTTC.

The gene calls are TRBV5-1 and TRBJ2-5; 10 positions agree with TRBD2. Germline CDR1 reads SGHRS; CDR2 reads YFSETQ. The CDR3 extends over 17 amino acids. Trimming removed 0 bases from V and 1 base from J; junction bases left unmatched: 6. In DNA, the CDR3 is TGCGCCAGCAGCTTGGAGCCTAGCGGGAGTAGCCAAGAGACCCAGTACTTC. Translation gives CASSLEPSGSSQETQYF.

The sample holds one count of this clone. This CDR3 is CAGGEAIQYF. CDR3 bases: TGTGCCGGAGGGGAGGCCATTCAGTACTTC. The chain carries TRBV30 and TRBJ2-4, with a possible D match to TRBD2 (6 bases). The germline V gene has CDR1 GTSNPN and CDR2 SVGIG (reference sequence). There are 10 residues in the CDR3. V was trimmed by 8 bases and J by 9 bases, leaving 11 bases between them.

The chain is built from TRBV11-2 and TRBJ2-7, with 8 bases that match TRBD1. This CDR3 comprises 15 residues. J gave up 6 bases and V 5 bases, and 12 bases lay outside the gene matches. The germline CDR1 and CDR2 sequences are SGHAT and FQNNGV. The CDR3 sequence: CASSDRDRLGSEQYF. The CDR3, as DNA: TGTGCCAGCAGCGATCGGGACAGGCTGGGGTCCGAGCAGTACTTC.

The chain uses TRBV28 and TRBJ1-5; D might be TRBD1 (6 bases). V was shortened by 2 bases and J by 3 bases, with 11 bases between the two germline ends. The CDR3 is made up of 15 amino acids. Germline V lookup: CDR1 MDHEN, CDR2 SYDVKM. The CDR3 nucleotides are TGTGCCAGCAGTTTACTCTCAGGGGACAATCAGCCCCAGCATTTT. It specifies CASSLLSGDNQPQHF.

The CDR3 here is CASRRGGSYEQYF. CDR3 sequence (DNA): TGTGCCAGCAGAAGGGGGGGCTCCTACGAGCAGTACTTC. The gene calls are TRBV25-1 and TRBJ2-7, with a possible D match to TRBD2 (7 bases). CDR3 size: 13 residues. V was shortened by 6 bases and J by 0 bases, with 9 bases between the two germline ends. Germline V gives CDR1 MGHDK, CDR2 SYGVNS.

The chain recombines TRBV6-5 with TRBJ2-6; possible D gene TRBD1, 5 bases. V was shortened by 7 bases and J by 0 bases, with 10 bases between the two germline ends. Germline lookup yields CDR1 MNHEY and CDR2 SVGAGI. The CDR3 spans 15 residues. CDR3 protein: CASNLRASGANVLTF. CDR3 bases: TGTGCCAGCAATCTCAGGGCCTCTGGGGCCAACGTCCTGACTTTC.

This chain links TRBV15 with TRBJ1-2, with D possibly TRBD1 on 6 matching bases. V was trimmed by 2 bases and J by 8 bases, leaving 24 bases between them. The CDR3 spans 17 residues. CDR1 LNHNV and CDR2 YYDKDF come from the germline V gene (reference sequence). In DNA, the CDR3 is TGTGCCACCAGCAGAACCTCAACAGGGCCGGTGAGTGGAGGCTACACCTTC. Encoded protein: CATSRTSTGPVSGGYTF.